This T cell receptor beta chain originates from a study of blood T cell repertoires in COVID-19 (TCRdb year 2020). With regard to the full study: Samples covering the acute and convalescent phases of COVID-19 were provided by collaborators in the United States, Italy and Spain. The prospective study material was composed of cDNA or gDNA derived from T cells, B-cell-depleted T cells, or PBMCs. The dataset comprised deeply sampled blood TCRbeta repertoires from subjects exposed to, actively infected with, or recovered from COVID-19. The repertoires were made available in a free public database intended to serve as a resource for research on the immune response to SARS-CoV-2. Samples came from the ongoing ImmuneRACE study (first 160 participants) plus 1,254 subjects from 6 global collaborators. The sample metadata nearly always contained a de-identified subject ID, COVID-19 status, age in years and sex. Where available, HLA class I and class II types were obtained from metadata supplied by the sample provider rather than from assay-based typing. Paper-wide results and their limitations: Clinical and demographic metadata were provided uncurated, with the amount varying by source and participant.

One collaborating source in Seattle enrolled patients during active infection and followed them longitudinally through the course of disease. Whole blood was collected in K2EDTA tubes by collaborating institutions according to the institutions' own protocols. For TCRbeta analysis, collaborator samples were shipped as frozen whole blood, as isolated PBMCs, or as DNA extracted from either sample type. From the cysteine up to the phenylalanine, the CDR3 has a length of 14 residues. This entry keeps only the CDR3 DNA: 42 bases, framed from base 1. V and J lose 6 bases and 0 bases, and a span of 6 bases separates them. The germline V gene encodes CDR1 WNHNN and CDR2 SYGVQD (reference sequence). This clone came up a few times. Its specific antigen is unknown. Per-base qualities were not stored, and no clone one base away is much larger. TCRbeta CDR3 regions were amplified from genomic DNA by means of the immunoSEQ Assay, a bias-controlled multiplex PCR. The authors' analysis ran thus. Nucleated cell counts per sample were estimated from amplification of reference gene primers within the assay. To quantify the absolute abundance of each unique TCRbeta CDR3 rearrangement, sequence reads were collapsed and filtered. For each sample, productive Simpson clonality was calculated as the square root of Simpson's diversity index across productive rearrangements. TCRdb took this table from immuneACCESS and kept in-frame rearrangements with V and J called. Such tables lack part of the clones; where checked against another copy, unresolved V genes explain under half of the gap, and the rest is unexplained. D and trimming come from the DNA, and the V and J calls and clone size come from that table. The table for this sample lists about 240,000 clones; roughly 81% of them were counted only once. Around 7.5% of the sample is in the top ten clones.

This clonotype originated in a woman over 75 with COVID-19, enrolled during active disease. The V and J genes are TRBV10-1 and TRBJ1-6; no D gene is confidently identified. Material: peripheral blood. The nucleotide sequence is given as TGCGCCAGCAGCCCTAGCTCCTATAATTCACCCCTCCACTTT. The translation is CASSPSSYNSPLHF.